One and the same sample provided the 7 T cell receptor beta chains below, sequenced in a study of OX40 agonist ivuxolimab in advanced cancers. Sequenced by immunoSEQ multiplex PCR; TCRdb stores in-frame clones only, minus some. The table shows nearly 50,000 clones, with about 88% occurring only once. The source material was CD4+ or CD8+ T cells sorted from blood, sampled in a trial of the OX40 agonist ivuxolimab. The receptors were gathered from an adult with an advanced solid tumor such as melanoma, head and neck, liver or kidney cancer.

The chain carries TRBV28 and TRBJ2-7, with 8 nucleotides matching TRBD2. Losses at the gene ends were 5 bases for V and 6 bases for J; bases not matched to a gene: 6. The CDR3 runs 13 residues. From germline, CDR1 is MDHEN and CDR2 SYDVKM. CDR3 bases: TGTGCCAGCAGTGCCTATGCGGGGGGCGAGCAGTACTTC. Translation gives CASSAYAGGEQYF.

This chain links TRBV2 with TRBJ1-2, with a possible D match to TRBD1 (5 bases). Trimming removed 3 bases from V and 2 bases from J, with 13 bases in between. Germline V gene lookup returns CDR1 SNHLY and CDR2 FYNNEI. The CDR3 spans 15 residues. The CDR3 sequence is CASSDRPPGNYGYTF. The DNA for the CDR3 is TGTGCCAGCAGTGACCGTCCCCCAGGGAACTATGGCTACACCTTC.

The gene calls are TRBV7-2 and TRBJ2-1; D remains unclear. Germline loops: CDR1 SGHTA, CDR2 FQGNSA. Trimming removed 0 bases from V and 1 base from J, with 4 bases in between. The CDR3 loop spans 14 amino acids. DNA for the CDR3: TGTGCCAGCAGCTTAGCGGAGTCCTACAATGAGCAGTTCTTC. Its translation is CASSLAESYNEQFF.

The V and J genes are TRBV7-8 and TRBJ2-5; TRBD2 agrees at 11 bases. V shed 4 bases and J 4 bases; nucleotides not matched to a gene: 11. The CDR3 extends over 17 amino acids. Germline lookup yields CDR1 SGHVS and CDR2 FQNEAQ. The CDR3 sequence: CASSSSALAGGVETQYF. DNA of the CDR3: TGTGCCAGCAGCTCGTCCGCGCTAGCGGGAGGAGTAGAGACCCAGTACTTC. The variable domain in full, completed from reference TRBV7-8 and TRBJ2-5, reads GAGVSQSPRYKVAKRGQDVALRCDPISGHVSLFWYQQALGQGPEFLTYFQNEAQLDKSGLPSDRFFAERPEGSVSTLKIQRTQQEDSAVYLCASSSSALAGGVETQYFGPGTRLLVL.

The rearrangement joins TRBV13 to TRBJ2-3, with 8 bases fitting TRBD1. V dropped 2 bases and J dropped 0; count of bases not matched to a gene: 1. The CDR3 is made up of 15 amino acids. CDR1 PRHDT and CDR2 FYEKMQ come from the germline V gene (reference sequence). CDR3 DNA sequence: TGTGCCAGCAGCTTACGGACAGGGAGCACAGATACGCAGTATTTT. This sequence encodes CASSLRTGSTDTQYF.

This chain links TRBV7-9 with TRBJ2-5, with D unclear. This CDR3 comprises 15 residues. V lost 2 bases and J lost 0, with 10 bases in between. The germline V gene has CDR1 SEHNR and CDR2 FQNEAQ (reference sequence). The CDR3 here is CASSLRGQYQETQYF. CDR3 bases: TGTGCCAGCAGCTTACGAGGCCAGTACCAAGAGACCCAGTACTTC.

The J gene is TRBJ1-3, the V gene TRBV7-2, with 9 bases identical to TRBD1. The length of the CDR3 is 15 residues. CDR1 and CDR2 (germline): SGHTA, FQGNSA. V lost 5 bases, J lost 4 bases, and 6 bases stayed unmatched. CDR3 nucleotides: TGTGCCAGCAGCCTAGGGACAGGGAAAGGAAACACCATATATTTT. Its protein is CASSLGTGKGNTIYF.